What follows describes a single T cell receptor (beta chain). TCRdb's copy holds only in-frame clones and misses some; the assay was immunoSEQ multiplex PCR. The table lists a few hundred thousand clones, roughly 84% of them singletons. The CDR3 covers 13 residues. Per germline, CDR1 ENHRY and CDR2 SYGVKD. V was pared by 10 bases and J by 4 bases, with 16 bases between. The data belong to a study of blood T cell repertoires in COVID-19. Study information: Italy, Spain and the United States were the sources of the convalescent and acute COVID-19 samples. In each case, the material was cDNA or gDNA derived from T cells, B-cell-depleted T cells, or PBMCs.

Sequencing used peripheral blood. The TCR comes from a man aged 35 to 55 with acute or convalescent COVID-19. J is TRBJ2-5 and V is TRBV10-3, with D maybe TRBD2 (5 bases). The CDR3 sequence: CATMTGVGETQYF. Written as DNA, the CDR3 is TGTGCCACCATGACCGGGGTTGGAGAGACCCAGTACTTC.